The sequence of this TCR beta chain was determined in a study of PD-1 blockade in classical Hodgkin lymphoma. Findings and limits, study-wide: Relative to healthy donors, newly diagnosed patients reportedly had lower baseline TCR diversity, which was reported as lower still in relapsed/refractory patients. There remain no defined causes for the repertoire differences, which possibly reflect disease activity or prior therapy. Before treatment, complete responders showed about the same diversity as newly diagnosed patients. In CD4+ cells, TCR diversity went up significantly by C4D1, but in CD8+ cells it did not.

CDR3 length: 14 residues. Trimming shortened V by 6 bases and J by 3 bases, and 15 bases separated the two germline ends. Germline CDR1 reads MNHEY; CDR2 reads SMNVEV (reference sequence). The table came from immunoSEQ multiplex PCR; TCRdb's copy has only in-frame clones and leaves some out. Counted here are over 85,000 clones, over 75% occurring once; the ten biggest clones make up about 2.9%. Noted time point: cycle 4 day 1 (C4D1), after more than five weeks of nivolumab. Every patient was affected by relapse after autologous stem cell transplantation, while exposure to brentuximab vedotin was not uniform. As concerns this clone: Its antigen is as yet unknown.

The sequence came from a human donor with classical Hodgkin lymphoma. The sample here was peripheral blood mononuclear cells (PBMCs), taken before the fourth cycle of nivolumab. This chain connects TRBV27 to TRBJ2-7; D remains ambiguous. The CDR3 bases are TGTGCCAGCAGCCTCCGTGAGGATTTCTACGAGCAGTACTTC. This sequence encodes CASSLREDFYEQYF.